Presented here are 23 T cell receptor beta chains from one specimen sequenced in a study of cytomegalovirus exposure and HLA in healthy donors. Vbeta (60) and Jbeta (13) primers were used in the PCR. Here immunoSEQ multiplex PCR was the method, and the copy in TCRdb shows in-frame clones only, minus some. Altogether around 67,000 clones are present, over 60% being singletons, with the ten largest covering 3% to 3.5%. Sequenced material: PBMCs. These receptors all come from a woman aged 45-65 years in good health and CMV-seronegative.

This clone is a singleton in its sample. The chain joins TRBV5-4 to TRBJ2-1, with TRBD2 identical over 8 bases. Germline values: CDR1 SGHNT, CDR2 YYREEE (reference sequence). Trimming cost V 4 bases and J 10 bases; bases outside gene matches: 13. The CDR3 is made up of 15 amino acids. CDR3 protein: CASSRGTSGPGEQFF. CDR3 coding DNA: TGTGCCAGCAGCCGCGGGACTAGTGGACCCGGAGAGCAGTTCTTC. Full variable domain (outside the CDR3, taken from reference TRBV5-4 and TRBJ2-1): ETGVTQSPTHLIKTRGQQVTLRCSSQSGHNTVSWYQQALGQGPQFIFQYYREEENGRGNFPPRFSGLQFPNYSSELNVNALELDDSALYLCASSRGTSGPGEQFFGPGTRLTVL.

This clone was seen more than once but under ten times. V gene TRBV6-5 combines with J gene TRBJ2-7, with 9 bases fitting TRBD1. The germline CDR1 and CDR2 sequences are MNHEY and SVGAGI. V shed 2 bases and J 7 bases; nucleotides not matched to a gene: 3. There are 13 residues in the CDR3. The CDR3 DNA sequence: TGTGCCAGCAGTTACGGGACAGGGTTAGAGCAGTACTTC. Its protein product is CASSYGTGLEQYF.

The CDR3 reads CSVVRLAGEATTDTQYF. The DNA of the CDR3 is TGCAGCGTTGTCAGACTAGCGGGAGAGGCCACCACAGATACGCAGTATTTT. The chain combines TRBV29-1 with TRBJ2-3, with TRBD2 identical over 12 bases. Trimming removed 4 bases from V and 2 bases from J; junction bases left unmatched: 10. This CDR3 is 17 amino acids long. Germline lookup yields CDR1 SQVTM and CDR2 ANQGSEA.

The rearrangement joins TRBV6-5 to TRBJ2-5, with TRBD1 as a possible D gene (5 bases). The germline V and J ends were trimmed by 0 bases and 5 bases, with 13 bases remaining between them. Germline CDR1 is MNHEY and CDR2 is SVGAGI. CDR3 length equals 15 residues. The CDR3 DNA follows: TGTGCCAGCAGTTACTCACGCGGCAGGGTCGAGACCCAGTACTTC. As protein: CASSYSRGRVETQYF.

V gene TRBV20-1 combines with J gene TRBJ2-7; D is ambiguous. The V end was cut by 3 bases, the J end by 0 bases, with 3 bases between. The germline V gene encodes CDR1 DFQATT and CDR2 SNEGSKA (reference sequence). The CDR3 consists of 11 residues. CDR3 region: CSASSSYEQYF. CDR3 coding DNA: TGCAGTGCTAGCAGCTCCTACGAGCAGTACTTC.

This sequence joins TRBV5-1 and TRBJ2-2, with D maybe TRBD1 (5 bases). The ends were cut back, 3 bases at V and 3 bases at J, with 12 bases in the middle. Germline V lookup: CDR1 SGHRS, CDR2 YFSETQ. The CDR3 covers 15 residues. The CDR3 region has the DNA TGCGCCAGCAGCTCCAACATAGGGGACACCGGGGAGCTGTTTTTT. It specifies CASSSNIGDTGELFF.

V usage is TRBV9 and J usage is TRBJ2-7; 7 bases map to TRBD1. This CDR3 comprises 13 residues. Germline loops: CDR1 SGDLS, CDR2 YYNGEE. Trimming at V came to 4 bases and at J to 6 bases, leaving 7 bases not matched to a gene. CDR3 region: CASSPTGVGEQYF. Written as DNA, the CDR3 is TGTGCCAGCAGCCCTACAGGGGTGGGCGAGCAGTACTTC. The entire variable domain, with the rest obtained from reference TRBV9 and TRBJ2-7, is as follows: DSGVTQTPKHLITATGQRVTLRCSPRSGDLSVYWYQQSLDQGLQFLIQYYNGEERAKGNILERFSAQQFPDLHSELNLSSLELGDSALYFCASSPTGVGEQYFGPGTRLTVT.

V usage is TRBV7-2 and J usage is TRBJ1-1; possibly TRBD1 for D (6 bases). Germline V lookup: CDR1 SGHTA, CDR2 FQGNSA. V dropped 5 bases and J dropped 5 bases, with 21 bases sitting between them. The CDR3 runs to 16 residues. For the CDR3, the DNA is TGTGCCAGCAGCCTACTACCAGGGGTCGGATGGACTGAAGCTTTCTTT. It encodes CASSLLPGVGWTEAFF.

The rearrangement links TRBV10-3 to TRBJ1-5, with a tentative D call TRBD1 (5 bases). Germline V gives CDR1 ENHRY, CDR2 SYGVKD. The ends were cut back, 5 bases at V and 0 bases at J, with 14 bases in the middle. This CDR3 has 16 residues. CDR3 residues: CAISPRRGDSNQPQHF. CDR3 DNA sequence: TGTGCCATCAGTCCACGTAGGGGTGATAGCAATCAGCCCCAGCATTTT.

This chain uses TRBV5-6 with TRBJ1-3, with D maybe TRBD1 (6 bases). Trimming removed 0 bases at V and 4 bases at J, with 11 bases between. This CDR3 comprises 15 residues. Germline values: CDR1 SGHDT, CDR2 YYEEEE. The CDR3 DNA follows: TGTGCCAGCAGCTTGGATCCAGGGGCCGGAAACACCATATATTTT. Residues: CASSLDPGAGNTIYF.

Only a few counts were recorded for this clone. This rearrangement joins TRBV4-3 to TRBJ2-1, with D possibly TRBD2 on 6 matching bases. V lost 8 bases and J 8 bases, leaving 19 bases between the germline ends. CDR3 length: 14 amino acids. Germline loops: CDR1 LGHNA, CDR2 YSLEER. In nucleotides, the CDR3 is TGCGCCAGCGGGCGCGGGGAGCAAGGCGATGAGCAGTTCTTC. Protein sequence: CASGRGEQGDEQFF.

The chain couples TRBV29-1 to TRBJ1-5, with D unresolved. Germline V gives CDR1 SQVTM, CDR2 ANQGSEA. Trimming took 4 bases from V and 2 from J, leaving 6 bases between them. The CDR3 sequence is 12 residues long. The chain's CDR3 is CSVVSGNQPQHF. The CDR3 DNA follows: TGCAGCGTTGTATCAGGCAATCAGCCCCAGCATTTT.

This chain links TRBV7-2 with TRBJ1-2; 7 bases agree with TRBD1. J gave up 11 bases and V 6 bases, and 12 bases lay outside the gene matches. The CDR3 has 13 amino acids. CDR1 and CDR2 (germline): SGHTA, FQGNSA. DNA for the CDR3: TGTGCCAGCAGTCTCGCCACAGGGGTCGGGTACACCTTC. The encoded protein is CASSLATGVGYTF. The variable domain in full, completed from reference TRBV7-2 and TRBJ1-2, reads GAGVSQSPSNKVTEKGKDVELRCDPISGHTALYWYRQSLGQGLEFLIYFQGNSAPDKSGLPSDRFSAERTGGSVSTLTIQRTQQEDSAVYLCASSLATGVGYTFGSGTRLTVV.

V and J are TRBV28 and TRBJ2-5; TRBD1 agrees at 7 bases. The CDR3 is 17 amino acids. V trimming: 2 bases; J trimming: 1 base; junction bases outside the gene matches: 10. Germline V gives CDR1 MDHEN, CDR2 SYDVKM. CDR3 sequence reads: CASSLEGAGVPQETQYF. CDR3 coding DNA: TGTGCCAGCAGTTTAGAGGGGGCAGGGGTCCCCCAAGAGACCCAGTACTTC.

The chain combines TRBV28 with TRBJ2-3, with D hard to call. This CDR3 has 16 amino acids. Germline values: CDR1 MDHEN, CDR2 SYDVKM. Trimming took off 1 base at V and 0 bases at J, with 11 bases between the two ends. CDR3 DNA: TGTGCCAGCAGTTTATTAGGCGGCTCTAGCACAGATACGCAGTATTTT. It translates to CASSLLGGSSTDTQYF.

The CDR3 coding sequence is TGTGCCAGCAGCCCCCGAGGGACAGGGGGATATGGCTACACCTTC. Its translation is CASSPRGTGGYGYTF. The chain has TRBV7-2 and TRBJ1-2, with 11 bases that match TRBD1. Germline CDR1 SGHTA, CDR2 FQGNSA. The CDR3 is 15 amino acids. J gave up 5 bases and V 5 bases, and 7 bases lay outside the gene matches.

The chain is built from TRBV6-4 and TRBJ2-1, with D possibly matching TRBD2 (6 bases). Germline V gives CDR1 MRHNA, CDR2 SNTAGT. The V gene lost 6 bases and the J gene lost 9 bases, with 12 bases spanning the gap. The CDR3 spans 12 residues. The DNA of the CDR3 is TGTGCCAGCAGGGGACTCGGCCCTGAGCAGTTCTTC. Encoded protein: CASRGLGPEQFF.

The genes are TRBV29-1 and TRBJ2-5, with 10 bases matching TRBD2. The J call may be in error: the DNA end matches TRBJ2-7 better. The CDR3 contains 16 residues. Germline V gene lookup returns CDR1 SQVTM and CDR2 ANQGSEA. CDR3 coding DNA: TGCAGCGGAGGACTAGCGGATTTCCCCGACTCCTACGAGCAGTACTTC. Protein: CSGGLADFPDSYEQYF.

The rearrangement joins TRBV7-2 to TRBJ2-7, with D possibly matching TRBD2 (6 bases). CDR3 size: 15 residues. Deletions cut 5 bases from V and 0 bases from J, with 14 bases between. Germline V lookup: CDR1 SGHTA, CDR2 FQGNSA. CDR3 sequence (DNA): TGTGCCAGCAGCCCCTCTAGCGCCCGCTCCTACGAGCAGTACTTC. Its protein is CASSPSSARSYEQYF.

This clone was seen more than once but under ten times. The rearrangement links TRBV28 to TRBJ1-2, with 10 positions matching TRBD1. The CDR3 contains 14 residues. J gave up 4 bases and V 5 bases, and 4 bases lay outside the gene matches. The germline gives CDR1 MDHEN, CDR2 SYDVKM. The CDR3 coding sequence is TGTGCCAGCAGTCCCGGGACAGGGGTCTATGGCTACACCTTC. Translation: CASSPGTGVYGYTF.

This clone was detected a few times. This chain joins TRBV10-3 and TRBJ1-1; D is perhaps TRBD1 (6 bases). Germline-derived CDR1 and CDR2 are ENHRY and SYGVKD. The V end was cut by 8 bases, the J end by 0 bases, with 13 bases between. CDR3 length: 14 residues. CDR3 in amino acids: CAIQTGDMNTEAFF. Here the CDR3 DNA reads TGTGCCATCCAGACAGGAGACATGAACACTGAAGCTTTCTTT.

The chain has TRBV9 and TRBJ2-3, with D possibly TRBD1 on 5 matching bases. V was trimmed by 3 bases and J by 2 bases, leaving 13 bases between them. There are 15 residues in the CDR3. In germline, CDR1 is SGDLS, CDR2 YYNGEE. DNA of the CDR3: TGTGCCAGCAGCGGACAGCGAGTAGACACAGATACGCAGTATTTT. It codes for CASSGQRVDTDTQYF.

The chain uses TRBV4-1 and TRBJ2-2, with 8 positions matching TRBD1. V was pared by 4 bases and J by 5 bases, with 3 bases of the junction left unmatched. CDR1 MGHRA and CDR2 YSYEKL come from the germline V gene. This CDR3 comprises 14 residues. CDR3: CASSPGQGTGELFF. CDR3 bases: TGCGCCAGCAGCCCCGGACAGGGTACCGGGGAGCTGTTTTTT.